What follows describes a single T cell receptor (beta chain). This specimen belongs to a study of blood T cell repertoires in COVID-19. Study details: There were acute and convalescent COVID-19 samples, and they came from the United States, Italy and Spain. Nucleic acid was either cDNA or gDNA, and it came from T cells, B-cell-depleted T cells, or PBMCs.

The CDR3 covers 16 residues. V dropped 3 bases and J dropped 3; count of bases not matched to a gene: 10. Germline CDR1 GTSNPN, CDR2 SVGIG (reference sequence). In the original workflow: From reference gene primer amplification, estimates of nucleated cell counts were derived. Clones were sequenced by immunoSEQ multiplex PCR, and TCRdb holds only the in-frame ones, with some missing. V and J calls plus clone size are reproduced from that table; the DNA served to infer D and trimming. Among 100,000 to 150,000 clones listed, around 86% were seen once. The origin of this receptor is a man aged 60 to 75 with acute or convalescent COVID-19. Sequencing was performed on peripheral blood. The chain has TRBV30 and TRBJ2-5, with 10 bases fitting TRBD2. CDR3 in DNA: TGTGCCTGGAGCTACGGACTAGCGGCTTTTAAAGAGACCCAGTACTTC. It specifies CAWSYGLAAFKETQYF. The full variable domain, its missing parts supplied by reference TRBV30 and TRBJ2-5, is SQTIHQWPATLVQPVGSPLSLECTVEGTSNPNLYWYRQAAGRGLQLLFYSVGIGQISSEVPQNLSASRPQDRQFILSSKKLLLSDSGFYLCAWSYGLAAFKETQYFGPGTRLLVL.